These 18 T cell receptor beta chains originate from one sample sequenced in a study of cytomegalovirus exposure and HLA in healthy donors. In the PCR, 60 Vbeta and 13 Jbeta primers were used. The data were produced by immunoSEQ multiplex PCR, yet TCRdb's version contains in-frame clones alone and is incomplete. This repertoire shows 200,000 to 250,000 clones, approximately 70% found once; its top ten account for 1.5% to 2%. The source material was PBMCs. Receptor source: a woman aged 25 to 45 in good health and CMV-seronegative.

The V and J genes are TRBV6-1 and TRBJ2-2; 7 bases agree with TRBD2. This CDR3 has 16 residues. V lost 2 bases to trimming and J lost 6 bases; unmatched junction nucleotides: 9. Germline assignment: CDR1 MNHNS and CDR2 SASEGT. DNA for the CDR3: TGTGCCAGCAGTGAAACCCCGGGGAGGGGTCCCGGGGAGCTGTTTTTT. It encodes CASSETPGRGPGELFF.

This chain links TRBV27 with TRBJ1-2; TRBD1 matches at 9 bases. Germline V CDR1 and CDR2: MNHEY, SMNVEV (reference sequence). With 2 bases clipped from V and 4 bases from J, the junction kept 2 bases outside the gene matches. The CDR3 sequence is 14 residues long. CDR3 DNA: TGTGCCAGCAGTTTAACAGGGGGCGTCTATGGCTACACCTTC. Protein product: CASSLTGGVYGYTF.

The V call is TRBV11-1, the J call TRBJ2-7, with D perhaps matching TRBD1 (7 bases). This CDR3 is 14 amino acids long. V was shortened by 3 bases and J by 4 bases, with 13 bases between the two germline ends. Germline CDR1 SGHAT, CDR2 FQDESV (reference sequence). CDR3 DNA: TGTGCCAGCAGCTTTCAGGGGGAGGTATACGAGCAGTACTTC. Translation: CASSFQGEVYEQYF.

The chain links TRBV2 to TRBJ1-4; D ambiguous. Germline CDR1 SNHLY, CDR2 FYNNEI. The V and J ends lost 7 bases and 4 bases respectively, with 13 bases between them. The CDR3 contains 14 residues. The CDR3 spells CASTPPTNNEKLFF. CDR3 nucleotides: TGTGCCAGCACCCCCCCCACTAATAATGAAAAACTGTTTTTT.

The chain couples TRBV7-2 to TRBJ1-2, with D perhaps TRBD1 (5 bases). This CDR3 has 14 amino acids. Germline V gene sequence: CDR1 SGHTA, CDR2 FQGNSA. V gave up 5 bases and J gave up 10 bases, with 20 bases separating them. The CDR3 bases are TGTGCCAGCAGCAGACAGCGGGCAGGCGGGGACTACACCTTC. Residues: CASSRQRAGGDYTF.

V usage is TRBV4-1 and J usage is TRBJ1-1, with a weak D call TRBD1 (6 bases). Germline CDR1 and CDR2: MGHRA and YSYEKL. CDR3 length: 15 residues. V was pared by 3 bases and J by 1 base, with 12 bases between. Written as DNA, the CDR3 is TGCGCCAGCAGCCAGGAGCCAGGGGCGAACACTGAAGCTTTCTTT. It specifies CASSQEPGANTEAFF.

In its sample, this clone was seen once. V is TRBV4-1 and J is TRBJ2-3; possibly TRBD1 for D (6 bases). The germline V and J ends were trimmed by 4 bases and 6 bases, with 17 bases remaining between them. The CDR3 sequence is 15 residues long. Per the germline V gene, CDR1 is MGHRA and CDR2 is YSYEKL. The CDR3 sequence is CASSPWGLGGDTQYF. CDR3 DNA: TGCGCCAGCAGCCCGTGGGGGCTCGGCGGGGATACGCAGTATTTT.

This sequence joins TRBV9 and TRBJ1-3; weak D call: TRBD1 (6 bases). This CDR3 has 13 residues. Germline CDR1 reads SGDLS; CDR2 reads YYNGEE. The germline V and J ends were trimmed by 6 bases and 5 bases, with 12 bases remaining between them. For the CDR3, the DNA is TGTGCCAGCACCGACAGGATCAGAAACACCATATATTTT. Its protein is CASTDRIRNTIYF.

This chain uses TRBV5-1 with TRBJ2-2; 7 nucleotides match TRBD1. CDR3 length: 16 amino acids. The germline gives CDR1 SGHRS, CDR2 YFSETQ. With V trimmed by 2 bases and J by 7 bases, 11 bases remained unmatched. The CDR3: CASSLMASPGGGELFF. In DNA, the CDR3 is TGCGCCAGCAGCTTAATGGCCTCTCCAGGGGGCGGGGAGCTGTTTTTT.

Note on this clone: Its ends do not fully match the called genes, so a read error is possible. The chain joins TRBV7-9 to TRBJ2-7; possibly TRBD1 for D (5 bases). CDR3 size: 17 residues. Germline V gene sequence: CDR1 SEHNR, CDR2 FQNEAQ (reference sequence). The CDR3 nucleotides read TGTGTCAGCAGCTTAGAACCCCCACAGGCCAGCTCCTACGAGCAGTACTTC. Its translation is CVSSLEPPQASSYEQYF.

CDR3 coding DNA: TGTGCCAGCAGCCCCCAGGGGGATGTTGCTGGCTACACCTTC. Its translation: CASSPQGDVAGYTF. This sequence joins TRBV2 and TRBJ1-2, with TRBD1 identical over 7 bases. Germline CDR1 is SNHLY and CDR2 is FYNNEI. With 6 bases clipped from V and 7 bases from J, the junction kept 11 bases outside the gene matches. This CDR3 has 14 residues.

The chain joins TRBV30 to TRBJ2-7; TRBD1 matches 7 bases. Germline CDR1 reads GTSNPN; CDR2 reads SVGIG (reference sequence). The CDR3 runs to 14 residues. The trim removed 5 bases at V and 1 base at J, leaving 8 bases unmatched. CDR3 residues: CAWEGGQESYEQYF. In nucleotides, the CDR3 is TGTGCCTGGGAAGGAGGACAGGAATCCTACGAGCAGTACTTC.

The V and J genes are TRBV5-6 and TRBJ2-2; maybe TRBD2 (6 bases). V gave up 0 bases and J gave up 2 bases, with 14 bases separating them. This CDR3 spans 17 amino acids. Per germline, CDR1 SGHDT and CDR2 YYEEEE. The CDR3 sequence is CASSLGQWRVNTGELFF. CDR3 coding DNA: TGTGCCAGCAGCTTGGGACAGTGGAGGGTCAACACCGGGGAGCTGTTTTTT. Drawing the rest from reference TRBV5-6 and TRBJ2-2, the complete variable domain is DAGVTQSPTHLIKTRGQQVTLRCSPKSGHDTVSWYQQALGQGPQFIFQYYEEEERQRGNFPDRFSGHQFPNYSSELNVNALLLGDSALYLCASSLGQWRVNTGELFFGEGSRLTVL.

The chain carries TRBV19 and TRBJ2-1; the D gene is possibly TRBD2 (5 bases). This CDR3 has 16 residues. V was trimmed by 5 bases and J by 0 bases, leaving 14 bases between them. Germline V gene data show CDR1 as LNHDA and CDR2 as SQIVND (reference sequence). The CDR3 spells CASSVYGVSSYNEQFF. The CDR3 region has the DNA TGTGCCAGTAGTGTGTACGGGGTTAGCTCCTACAATGAGCAGTTCTTC.

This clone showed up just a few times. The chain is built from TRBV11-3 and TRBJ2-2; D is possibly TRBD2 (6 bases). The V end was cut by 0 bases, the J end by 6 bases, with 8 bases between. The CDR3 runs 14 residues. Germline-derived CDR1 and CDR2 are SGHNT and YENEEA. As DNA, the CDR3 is TGTGCCAGCAGCTTAGATGCGGGGTCCGGGGAGCTGTTTTTT. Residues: CASSLDAGSGELFF. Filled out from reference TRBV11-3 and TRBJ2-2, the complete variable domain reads EAGVVQSPRYKIIEKKQPVAFWCNPISGHNTLYWYLQNLGQGPELLIRYENEEAVDDSQLPKDRFSAERLKGVDSTLKIQPAELGDSAVYLCASSLDAGSGELFFGEGSRLTVL.

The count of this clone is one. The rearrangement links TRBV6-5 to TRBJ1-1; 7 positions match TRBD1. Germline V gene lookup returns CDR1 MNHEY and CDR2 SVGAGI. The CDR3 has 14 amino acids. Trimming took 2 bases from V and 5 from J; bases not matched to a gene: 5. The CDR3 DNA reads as TGTGCCAGCAGTTACGTAGGGGGCGGAACTGAAGCTTTCTTT. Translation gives CASSYVGGGTEAFF.

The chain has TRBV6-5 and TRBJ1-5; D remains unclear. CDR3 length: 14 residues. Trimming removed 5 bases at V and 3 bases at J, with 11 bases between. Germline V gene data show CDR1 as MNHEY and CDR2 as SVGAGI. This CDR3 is CASSVTDYNQPQHF. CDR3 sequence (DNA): TGTGCCAGCAGTGTCACAGACTACAATCAGCCCCAGCATTTT.

The CDR3 coding sequence is TGTGCCAGCAGCCGGGACAAAATCTACGAGCAGTACTTC. Translating it yields CASSRDKIYEQYF. The gene calls are TRBV7-8 and TRBJ2-7; D might be TRBD1 (6 bases). With 5 bases removed from V and 3 bases from J, the gap between germline ends came to 11 bases. CDR1 is SGHVS, CDR2 FQNEAQ, per germline. The CDR3 consists of 13 residues.